This record concerns one TCR beta chain sequence. Its antigen is currently unknown. The method was immunoSEQ multiplex PCR; TCRdb's version includes in-frame clones alone and lacks a portion of them. The repertoire includes 20,000 to 30,000 clones, around 96% of them detected once, and approximately 3% sits in the top ten. The data belong to a study of monozygotic twins with cystic fibrosis. On the study more broadly: Library input was around 3.2 micrograms of fragmented DNA, with approximately 14 PCR cycles.

The CDR3 sequence is 14 residues long. CDR1 LNHDA and CDR2 SQIVND come from the germline V gene (reference sequence). Losses at the gene ends were 10 bases for V and 4 bases for J; bases not matched to a gene: 9. Findings and limits, study-wide: Low clonality (median roughly 0.0095) suggested a mostly naive repertoire.

Sequenced material: blood. The chain uses TRBV19 and TRBJ2-7; 11 bases align to TRBD1. This receptor was identified in a girl aged 2-15 years with cystic fibrosis. The CDR3 here is CATSPGTGGYEQYF. The CDR3 DNA reads as TGTGCCACCTCCCCCGGGACAGGGGGTTACGAGCAGTACTTC. Full variable domain (outside the CDR3, taken from reference TRBV19 and TRBJ2-7): DGGITQSPKYLFRKEGQNVTLSCEQNLNHDAMYWYRQDPGQGLRLIYYSQIVNDFQKGDIAEGYSVSREKKESFPLTVTSAQKNPTAFYLCATSPGTGGYEQYFGPGTRLTVT.